This T cell receptor beta chain stems from a study of cytomegalovirus exposure and HLA in healthy donors. The study, taken as a whole, reports: Many donors carried some public TCRs, although rarity characterized most TCR sequences.

The table came from immunoSEQ multiplex PCR; TCRdb's copy has only in-frame clones and leaves some out. The data hold about 150,000 clones, with 85% to 90% observed a single time. The donors were part of the validation cohort, which consisted of under 150 subjects and was separate from the first cohort of hundreds of subjects. On this clone itself: Its specificity is unknown.

There are 13 residues in the CDR3. Per germline, CDR1 KGHSH and CDR2 LQKENI. The V end lost 3 bases, the J end lost 3 bases, and 8 bases lay between the germline ends. Material: PBMCs. J is TRBJ1-1 and V is TRBV18; D is possibly TRBD1 (6 bases). This TCR derives from a woman under 30 in good health and CMV-seropositive. This CDR3 reads CASSPTGYTEAFF. In DNA, the CDR3 is TGTGCCAGCTCACCTACAGGGTACACTGAAGCTTTCTTT.